This TCR beta chain was obtained from a study of T cells in Graves' hyperthyroidism and ophthalmopathy (dated by TCRdb to about 2019). Describing the broader study: Peripheral blood samples were taken at the time of initial diagnosis, prior to any treatment. The paper reports TCR Vbeta CDR3 sequencing of roughly 140 peripheral blood samples: under 45 ophthalmopathy, fewer than 80 hyperthyroidism and approximately 17 progressor patients. The study also compared thyroid tissue and blood T-cell repertoires from a handful of Graves' hyperthyroidism patients. Whether ophthalmopathy could be predicted prospectively was tested in an independent validation cohort made up of 18 to 20 hyperthyroidism patients plus 17 patients who later progressed to ophthalmopathy. TCR V-J signatures able to tell the groups apart were searched for in a discovery cohort of some 100 patients, of whom about 40 had Graves' ophthalmopathy and 55 to 65 had stable Graves' hyperthyroidism. For training and testing, the 100 or so patients in the discovery cohort were randomly divided in a 7:3 ratio. Following sampling, methimazole starting at 30 mg daily was given to hyperthyroidism patients, and high-dose intravenous methylprednisolone was given to ophthalmopathy patients. Results and caveats for the whole study, not just this receptor: Blood samples also contained most of the expanded thyroid clonotypes (frequency above 0.001), which suggests that blood repertoires may reflect thyroid immune responses. In validation, progression to ophthalmopathy was predicted by the model with around 71% sensitivity and 72% to 85% specificity, a median of 6.5 months before onset. Ophthalmopathy was separated from stable hyperthyroidism by a 13 V-J signature model, with around 88% sensitivity and 81% to 83% specificity obtained in cross-validation and 80%/75% obtained in testing. Sample size was not statistically predetermined, and blinding of investigators to group allocation was not performed.

The CDR3 spans 15 residues, from the cysteine through the phenylalanine. CDR3 DNA is the only sequence kept; it has 45 bases, read in frame from the first base. CDR1 and CDR2 are read off the germline V gene as KGHSH and LQKENI. Unmatched junction bases come to 8, with V trimmed by 3 bases and J by 3 bases. For this clonotype: What this receptor recognizes is not known. The record has no base qualities; no much larger clone is one base away.

Moderately to severely active disease, a Clinical Activity Score of at least 3, a NOSPECS grade of at least 4, and a duration under 3 months were present in ophthalmopathy patients. Exclusion was applied to patients with uncontrolled infections, other autoimmune diseases, pregnancy or lactation. Diagnoses were established on the basis of clinical symptoms, serum thyroxine and TRAb, thyroid ultrasound, and orbital computed tomography. Ficoll-Paque density gradient centrifugation was used to isolate PBMCs from approximately 10 ml of fresh peripheral blood. Total RNA was extracted with Trizol reagent, and quality was checked on an Agilent 2100 Bioanalyzer. The TCR beta CDR3 regions were amplified from the RNA transcripts. The first round of RT-PCR for the TCR CDR3 was performed with the HTBI primer set and the Qiagen OneStep RT-PCR kit. Libraries were constructed in a second round of multiplex PCR, after which size selection and purification were performed. Libraries were sequenced paired-end with 100 bp reads on an Illumina HiSeq2000. The source study handled its data this way. SOAPnuke was used to process the raw data, with reads discarded if the reads contained adapters or uncalled bases, had a mean Phred below 15, or lacked an exact constant-primer or identifier match. High-quality paired reads were merged with COPE v1.2.5, and unique nucleotide sequences were defined as clonotypes. MiTCR v1.1 was used to align clonotypes to the IMGT TRBV, TRBD and TRBJ reference segments. Analysis was restricted to V-J combinations with a frequency above 0.0001, which covered about 99% of repertoires. The TCS score was defined as F50 (clonal expansion) divided by E x V (chaos), with BLOSUM62-based TCRdist calculated between CDR3 peptides within each V-J. Welch's t-statistics and random forest reduced around 520 V-J features to about 12, which were used in a naive Bayes classifier (R e1071). TCRdb trimmed public reads at Q25 via fastp, called clones via MiXCR and kept in-frame beta chains. Identical CDR3 protein sequences are pooled into one entry, listed with their most common genes and DNA. The authors' filters were not applied to this entry. The sample table holds about 260,000 distinct CDR3 sequences, of which over 20% were seen once. Under 65% of the sample is held by the ten biggest clonotypes.

Sequenced sample: blood. The sequence joins TRBV18 to TRBJ2-7, with TRBD2 matching 7 junction bases. This TCR was recovered from a man aged 25-40 years with Graves' ophthalmopathy. The CDR3 loop reads CASSPRQTSNYEQYF. The DNA is as follows: TGTGCCAGCTCACCTAGGCAGACTAGCAACTACGAGCAGTACTTC.